What follows describes a single T cell receptor (beta chain). Trimming cost V 6 bases and J 3 bases, with 21 bases left between them. The CDR3 spans 17 residues. Germline CDR1 is MNHEY and CDR2 is SVGEGT. Using its own MiXCR run on the RT-PCR reads, TCRdb lists one record per CDR3 protein. The sample has about 680,000 distinct CDR3 sequences, 12% to 15% seen once; the top ten hold 3.6%. The clonotype was recovered from a female donor in good health, serving as a healthy control. The rearrangement uses TRBV6-2 or TRBV6-3 and TRBJ2-4; possibly TRBD1 for D (6 bases). Sequencing was done on a sample of memory CD4+ T cells from blood. CDR3: CASSPWGRGPDKNIQYF. CDR3 DNA: TGTGCCAGCAGCCCCTGGGGCAGGGGACCTGACAAAAACATTCAGTACTTC.